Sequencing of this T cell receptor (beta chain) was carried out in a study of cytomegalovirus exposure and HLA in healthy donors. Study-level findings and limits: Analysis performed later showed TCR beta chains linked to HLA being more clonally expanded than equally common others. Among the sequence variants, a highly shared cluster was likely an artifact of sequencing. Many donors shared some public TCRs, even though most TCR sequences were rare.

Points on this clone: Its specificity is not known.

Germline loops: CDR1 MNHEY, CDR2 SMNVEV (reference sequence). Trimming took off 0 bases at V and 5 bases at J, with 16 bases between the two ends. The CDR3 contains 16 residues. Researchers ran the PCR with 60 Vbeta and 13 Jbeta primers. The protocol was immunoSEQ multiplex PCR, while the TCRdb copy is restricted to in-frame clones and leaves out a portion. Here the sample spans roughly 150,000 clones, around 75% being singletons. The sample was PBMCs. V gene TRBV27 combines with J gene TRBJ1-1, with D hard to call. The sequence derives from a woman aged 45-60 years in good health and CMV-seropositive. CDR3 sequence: CASSLSSRGAVTEAFF. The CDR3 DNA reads TGTGCCAGCAGTTTATCGAGTCGGGGAGCGGTTACTGAAGCTTTCTTT.